The rows below give T cell receptor beta chains drawn from one sample of a study of cytomegalovirus exposure and HLA in healthy donors. Measured with immunoSEQ multiplex PCR; TCRdb has only the in-frame clones, and not every one. The table has about 110,000 clones, about 70% seen once. Sequenced: PBMCs. These receptors were collected from a woman in her 50s in good health and CMV-seropositive. The CDR3 runs from the conserved cysteine through the conserved F or W. A D gene is named only where the DNA matches it firmly. Clone size, where shown, is once, few, many, or a class for clones that have expanded.

D	V	J	size	DNA	CDR3
TRBD1	TRBV9	TRBJ1-3	NA	TGTGCCAGCAGCCCCTGGGGACAGGGTACTGGAAACACCATATATTTT	CASSPWGQGTGNTIYF
NA	TRBV19	TRBJ2-1	NA	TGTGCCAGTAGTCCGGGACAAGGGAATGAGCAGTTCTTC	CASSPGQGNEQFF
NA	TRBV7-9	TRBJ2-3	NA	TGTGCCAGCAGCTCTTCAGGGGCAGATACGCAGTATTTT	CASSSSGADTQYF
NA	TRBV6-5	TRBJ1-1	few	TGTGCCACACAAACAGGGTTGGAGGCCCTCACTGAAGCTTTCTTT	CATQTGLEALTEAFF
NA	TRBV5-1	TRBJ2-7	NA	TGCGCCAGCAGCTCGATGGGCCGCCCGAGCTCCTACGAGCAGTACTTC	CASSSMGRPSSYEQYF
NA	TRBV19	TRBJ1-1	once	TGTGCCAGTAGTATCAACCCATCAAGCGGCACTGAAGCTTTCTTT	CASSINPSSGTEAFF
NA	TRBV19	TRBJ1-2	medium-sized	TGTGCCAGTAGTCTCGGGGGGAGCCGTCGTGGCTACACCTTC	CASSLGGSRRGYTF
TRBD1	TRBV28	TRBJ1-2	few	TGTGCCAGCAGTTCTGGACAGGGTTTGAACTATGGCTACACCTTC	CASSSGQGLNYGYTF
TRBD1	TRBV19	TRBJ1-5	NA	TGTGCCAGTAAGACCTCACAGGGGGCGAATCAGCCCCAGCATTTT	CASKTSQGANQPQHF
NA	TRBV5-1	TRBJ2-3	NA	TGCGCCAGCAGCGAGGGGACCAGCGGGGATACGCAGTATTTT	CASSEGTSGDTQYF
NA	TRBV6-5	TRBJ2-7	NA	TGTGCCAGCACAGCAGGGTACGAGCAGTACTTC	CASTAGYEQYF
NA	TRBV6-5	TRBJ1-1	few	TGTGCCAGCAGTTACGTCGGGGGAGAAGCTTTCTTT	CASSYVGGEAFF
TRBD2	TRBV18	TRBJ2-5	NA	TGTGCCAGCTCATACATCGGACTAGCGGGGGACCAAGAGACCCAGTACTTC	CASSYIGLAGDQETQYF
NA	TRBV5-1	TRBJ2-1	NA	TGCGCCAGCAGCTTTGAGCCTAATGAGCAGTTCTTC	CASSFEPNEQFF
TRBD1	TRBV5-1	TRBJ2-7	NA	TGCGCCAGCAGCCCGGCAGGGGGCGCGGGCGACGAGCAGTACTTC	CASSPAGGAGDEQYF
TRBD1	TRBV7-6	TRBJ2-3	NA	TGTGCCAGCAGCTTAATGCCCCTGGACAGGGGGCCGACAGATACGCAGTATTTT	CASSLMPLDRGPTDTQYF
TRBD2	TRBV9	TRBJ2-3	NA	TGTGCCAGCAGCGCCGTCCTAGCGGCAGATACGCAGTATTTT	CASSAVLAADTQYF
NA	TRBV6-1	TRBJ2-7	NA	TGTGCCAGCAGCGAGGGCCAGCTTCGCGACGAGCAGTACTTC	CASSEGQLRDEQYF
NA	TRBV19	TRBJ1-1	NA	TGTGCCAGTAGTTTTCAGACAGCCACTGAAGCTTTCTTT	CASSFQTATEAFF
TRBD1	TRBV23-1	TRBJ2-7	NA	TGCGCCAGCATAGCCGGGACAGGGGACTGCGAGCAGTACTTC	CASIAGTGDCEQYF
NA	TRBV7-9	TRBJ2-2	NA	TGTGCCAGCAGTAGCCACTGGATCCGGCCCGGGGAGCTGTTTTTT	CASSSHWIRPGELFF
NA	TRBV28	TRBJ1-5	NA	TGTGCCAGCAGTGACCGGGGCAATCAGCCCCAGCATTTT	CASSDRGNQPQHF